The rows below give T cell receptor beta chains drawn from one sample of a study of blood T cells in healthy people across ages. TCRdb processed the 5' RACE reads anew with MiXCR; each CDR3 protein has one entry. Found here are about 830,000 distinct CDR3 sequences, around 62% of them singletons; the top ten hold 28%. The specimen sequenced was blood. The origin of the receptors is a man aged 25 to 40 in good health. CDR3s include the opening cysteine and the closing phenylalanine or tryptophan. D genes are given only for firm matches. Clone size is given for some rows only: seen once, a few or many times, or a class if the clone is expanded.

D	J	size	V	DNA	CDR3
.	TRBJ1-2	.	TRBV6-5	TGTGCCAGCAGTTACTCGGGGATTTCTAACTATGGCTACACCTTC	CASSYSGISNYGYTF
.	TRBJ2-2	.	TRBV9	TGTGCCAGCAGCGTCAGGACAGACACCGGGGAGCTGTTTTTT	CASSVRTDTGELFF
.	TRBJ2-2	.	TRBV15	TGTGCCACCAGCAAAGCCTTCCCGGCCGGGGAGCTGTTTTTT	CATSKAFPAGELFF
TRBD1	TRBJ2-1	.	TRBV29-1	TGCAGCGACTACAGGGGGCAGGGTGAGCAGTTCTTC	CSDYRGQGEQFF
TRBD2	TRBJ2-5	.	TRBV5-6	TGTGCCAGCAGCTTCTTGACTAGCGGGCGGCAAGAGACCCAGTACTTC	CASSFLTSGRQETQYF
.	TRBJ1-1	.	TRBV7-2	TGTGCCAGCAGCTTAGTTCTTAGGGAGCTCGACACTGAAGCTTTCTTT	CASSLVLRELDTEAFF
TRBD2	TRBJ2-1	many	TRBV20-1	TGCAGTGCAAACGGGGGGGACTTGTTTAATGAGCAGTTCTTC	CSANGGDLFNEQFF
TRBD2	TRBJ2-3	few	TRBV4-2	TGTGCCAGCAGCCAAGCTTTCGGGGGGTACACAGATACGCAGTATTTT	CASSQAFGGYTDTQYF
TRBD2	TRBJ2-5	.	TRBV7-3	TGTGCCAGCAGCTTAACAGGGACTAGCGGGGAAGAGACCCAGTACTTC	CASSLTGTSGEETQYF
.	TRBJ2-2	.	TRBV29-1	TGCAGCGTTGAAGAGGCGGGGTTCGGCACCGGGGAGCTGTTTTTT	CSVEEAGFGTGELFF
TRBD2	TRBJ2-1	few	TRBV27	TGTGCCAGCAGTTTATGGGCGGGGGAGGGCAATGAGCAGTTCTTC	CASSLWAGEGNEQFF
.	TRBJ2-7	few	TRBV7-8	TGTGCCAGCAGCTGGGAGGGGGACCACGAGCAGTACTTC	CASSWEGDHEQYF
.	TRBJ2-6	.	TRBV2	TGTGCCAGCATCCGCGATTCCTCTGGGGCCAACGTCCTGACTTTC	CASIRDSSGANVLTF
.	TRBJ2-5	.	TRBV6-2/TRBV6-3	TGTGCCAGCAGTATGATTACCAAAGAGACCCAGTACTTC	CASSMITKETQYF
TRBD1	TRBJ2-7	.	TRBV6-5	TGTGCCAGCAGTTACTCGGGACAGGGAATTAGTGAGCAGTACTTC	CASSYSGQGISEQYF
TRBD1	TRBJ2-5	few	TRBV27	TGTGCCAGCAGTTTAAAAGGGGACAGCAGCCCAGAGACCCAGTACTTC	CASSLKGDSSPETQYF
TRBD1	TRBJ2-1	.	TRBV15	TGTGCCACCAGCCCGGACAGGGGGCAATGGGAGCAGTTCTTC	CATSPDRGQWEQFF